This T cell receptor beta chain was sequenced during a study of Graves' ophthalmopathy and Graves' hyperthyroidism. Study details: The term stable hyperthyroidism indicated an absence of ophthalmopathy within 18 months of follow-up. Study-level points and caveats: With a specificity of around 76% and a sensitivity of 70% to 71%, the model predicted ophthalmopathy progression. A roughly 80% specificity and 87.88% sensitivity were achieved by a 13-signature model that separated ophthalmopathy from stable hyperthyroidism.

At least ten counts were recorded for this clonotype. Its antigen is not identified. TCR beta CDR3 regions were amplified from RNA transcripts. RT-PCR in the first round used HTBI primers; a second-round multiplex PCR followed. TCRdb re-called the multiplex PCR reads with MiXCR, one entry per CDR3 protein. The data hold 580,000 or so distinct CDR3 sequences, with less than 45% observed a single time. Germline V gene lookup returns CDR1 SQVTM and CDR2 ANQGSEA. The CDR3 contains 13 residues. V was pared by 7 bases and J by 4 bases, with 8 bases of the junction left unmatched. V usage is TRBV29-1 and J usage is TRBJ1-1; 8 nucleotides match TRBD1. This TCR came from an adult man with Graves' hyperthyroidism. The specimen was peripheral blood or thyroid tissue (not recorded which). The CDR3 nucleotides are TGCAGCGCGCAGACAGGGGAGGGCACTGAAGCTTTCTTT. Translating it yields CSAQTGEGTEAFF. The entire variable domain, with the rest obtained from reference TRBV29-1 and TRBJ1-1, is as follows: SAVISQKPSRDICQRGTSLTIQCQVDSQVTMMFWYRQQPGQSLTLIATANQGSEATYESGFVIDKFPISRPNLTFSTLTVSNMSPEDSSIYLCSAQTGEGTEAFFGQGTRLTVV.